This TCR beta chain was found in a study of Graves' ophthalmopathy and Graves' hyperthyroidism. As to this clonotype: The antigen remains undetermined.

Using RNA transcripts, the TCR beta CDR3 regions were amplified. In the first round, RT-PCR was carried out with HTBI primers, and a multiplex PCR formed the second round. TCRdb fed the multiplex PCR reads into MiXCR, producing one record per CDR3 protein. The repertoire consists of 600,000 to 700,000 distinct CDR3 sequences, with over 40% occurring once and the leading ten covering over 2.5%. This CDR3 contains 16 residues. The V gene end was trimmed by 2 bases and the J gene end by 0 bases; junction bases not matched to a gene: 2. Study outcomes and limitations: Ophthalmopathy progression predictions by the model showed roughly 77% specificity and over 60% sensitivity.

Sequenced: peripheral blood. The sequence was obtained from an adult man with Graves' ophthalmopathy. V gene TRBV12-3 or TRBV12-4 combines with J gene TRBJ2-7; TRBD2 matches at 12 bases. Here the CDR3 reads CASSLLAGGPSYEQYF. CDR3 DNA sequence: TGTGCCAGCAGTTTACTAGCGGGAGGGCCCTCCTACGAGCAGTACTTC.